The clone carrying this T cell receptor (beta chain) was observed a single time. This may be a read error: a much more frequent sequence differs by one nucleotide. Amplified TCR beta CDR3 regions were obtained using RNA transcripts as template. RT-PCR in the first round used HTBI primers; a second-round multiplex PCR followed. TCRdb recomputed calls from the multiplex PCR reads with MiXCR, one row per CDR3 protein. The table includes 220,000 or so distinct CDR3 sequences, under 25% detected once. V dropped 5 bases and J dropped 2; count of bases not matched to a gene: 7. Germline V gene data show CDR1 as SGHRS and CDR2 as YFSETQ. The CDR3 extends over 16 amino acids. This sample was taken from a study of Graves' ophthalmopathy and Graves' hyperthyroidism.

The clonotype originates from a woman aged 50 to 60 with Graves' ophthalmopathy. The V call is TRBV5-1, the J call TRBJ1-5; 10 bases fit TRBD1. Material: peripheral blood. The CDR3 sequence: CASSDGTGVGNQPQHF. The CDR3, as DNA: TGCGCCAGCAGTGACGGGACAGGGGTGGGCAATCAGCCCCAGCATTTT.